The 3 T cell receptor beta chains below come from one sample, sequenced in a study of early T cells in non-severe SARS-CoV-2 infection. From the 5' RACE reads, TCRdb called clonotypes with MiXCR, one entry per CDR3 protein. Here the sample spans more than 90,000 distinct CDR3 sequences, roughly an eighth being singletons. Source material: whole blood. The receptors were gathered from an adult who was a healthcare worker with PCR-confirmed SARS-CoV-2 infection or an uninfected control (not recorded which).

The V gene is TRBV28, the J gene TRBJ1-6; 8 bases are a match to TRBD1. This CDR3 has 15 residues. The J segment lost 6 bases and the V segment lost 6 bases, leaving 7 bases of the junction unmatched. Germline CDR1 reads MDHEN; CDR2 reads SYDVKM. This CDR3 is CASSTIQGANSPLHF. The CDR3 nucleotides are TGTGCCAGCAGCACAATCCAGGGGGCTAATTCACCCCTCCACTTT.

There are many counts of this clonotype. The chain uses TRBV6-2 or TRBV6-3 and TRBJ1-1; D possibly corresponds to TRBD1 (6 bases). The CDR3 spans 15 residues. Germline V CDR1 and CDR2: MNHEY, SVGEGT. V dropped 0 bases and J dropped 0 bases, with 8 bases sitting between them. The CDR3 sequence is CASSYSNRVNTEAFF. The CDR3 DNA follows: TGTGCCAGCAGTTACTCGAACAGGGTGAACACTGAAGCTTTCTTT.

This rearrangement joins TRBV18 to TRBJ2-2, with D possibly TRBD2 on 5 matching bases. V shed 1 base and J shed 2 bases, with 8 bases lying between them. CDR1 and CDR2 from the germline V gene are KGHSH and LQKENI. CDR3 size: 15 residues. In DNA form, the CDR3 reads TGTGCCAGCTCACCACGACGGGAAAACACCGGGGAGCTGTTTTTT. Translation gives CASSPRRENTGELFF. Filled out from reference TRBV18 and TRBJ2-2, the complete variable domain reads NAGVMQNPRHLVRRRGQEARLRCSPMKGHSHVYWYRQLPEEGLKFMVYLQKENIIDESGMPKERFSAEFPKEGPSILRIQQVVRGDSAAYFCASSPRRENTGELFFGEGSRLTVL.